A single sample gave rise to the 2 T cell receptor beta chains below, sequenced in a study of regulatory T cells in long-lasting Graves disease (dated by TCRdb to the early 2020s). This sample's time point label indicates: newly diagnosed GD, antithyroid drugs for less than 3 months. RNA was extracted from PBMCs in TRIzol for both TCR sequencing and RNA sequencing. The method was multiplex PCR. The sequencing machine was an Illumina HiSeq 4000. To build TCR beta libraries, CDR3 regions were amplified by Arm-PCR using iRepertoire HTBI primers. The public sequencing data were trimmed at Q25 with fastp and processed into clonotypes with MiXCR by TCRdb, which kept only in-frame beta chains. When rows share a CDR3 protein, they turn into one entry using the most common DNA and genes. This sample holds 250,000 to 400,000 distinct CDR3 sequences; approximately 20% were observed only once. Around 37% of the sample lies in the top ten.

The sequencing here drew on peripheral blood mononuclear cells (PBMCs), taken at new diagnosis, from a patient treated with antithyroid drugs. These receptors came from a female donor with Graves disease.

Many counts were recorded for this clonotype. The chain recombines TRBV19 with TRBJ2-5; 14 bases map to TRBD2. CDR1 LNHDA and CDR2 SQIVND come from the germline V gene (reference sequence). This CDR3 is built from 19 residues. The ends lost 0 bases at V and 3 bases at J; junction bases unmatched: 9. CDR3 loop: CASSIDLWLTSGREETQYF. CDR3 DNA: TGTGCCAGTAGTATAGATCTATGGTTGACTAGCGGGAGGGAAGAGACCCAGTACTTC.

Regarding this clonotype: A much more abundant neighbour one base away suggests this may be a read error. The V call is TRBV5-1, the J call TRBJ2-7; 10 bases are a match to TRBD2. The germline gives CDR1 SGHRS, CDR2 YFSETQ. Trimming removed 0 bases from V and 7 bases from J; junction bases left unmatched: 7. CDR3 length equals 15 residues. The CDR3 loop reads CASSLEAGGDNEQYF. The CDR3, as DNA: TGCGCCAGCAGCTTGGAAGCGGGAGGGGACAATGAGCAGTACTTC.